The present entry profiles one T cell receptor (beta chain) with its context. In the original analysis: Amplified reference gene primers provided the basis for estimating nucleated cell counts. Sequencing was performed with immunoSEQ multiplex PCR; in TCRdb, only in-frame clones are kept and a portion is missing. Clonal size and the V and J genes are those of that table, whereas D and trimming came from the DNA. The data contain about 100,000 clones, about nine tenths of them singletons. These data come from a study of blood T cell repertoires in COVID-19. Study as a whole: COVID-19 samples from acute and convalescent phases originated in the United States, Italy and Spain. From T cells, B-cell-depleted T cells, or PBMCs came the material, which was cDNA or gDNA.

This clonotype was sampled from a man aged 45 to 65 with acute or convalescent COVID-19. The sample taken for sequencing was peripheral blood.

The CDR3 region is CASSIGQSSSPLHF. CDR3 bases: TGTGCCAGTAGTATCGGACAATCTTCTTCACCCCTCCACTTT. The rearrangement uses TRBV19 and TRBJ1-6; possible D gene TRBD1, 5 bases. Trimming stripped 3 bases from V and 9 bases from J, with 12 bases between. CDR1 and CDR2 (germline): LNHDA, SQIVND (reference sequence). This CDR3 region has 14 residues.